Below, 3 T cell receptor beta chains from the same sample are listed, as sequenced in a study of T cells in tuberculosis (dated by TCRdb to 2017 to 2018). The library was built by means of the immunoSEQ multiplex PCR assay. As stored in TCRdb, this immuneACCESS dataset retains in-frame rearrangements with V and J assigned. A fraction of the clones does not appear; measured against another copy, unresolved V genes explain less than half of the discrepancy, and the remainder lacks a known reason. The table for this sample lists 30,000 or so clones; roughly 95% of them were counted only once. The ten largest clonotypes hold less than 2.5% of the sample. Specimen: PBMCs. The source of these receptors is a donor under 30 with latent tuberculosis or without tuberculosis infection.

The chain joins TRBV4-2 to TRBJ2-6; D is possibly TRBD2 (6 bases). Looked up from germline, CDR1 is LGHNA and CDR2 is YNFKEQ. This CDR3 is 17 amino acids long. Trimming pared 0 bases from V and 0 bases from J, leaving 9 bases between. CDR3 protein: CASSQDRGYSGANVLTF. For the CDR3, the DNA is TGTGCCAGCAGCCAAGACCGGGGGTACTCTGGGGCCAACGTCCTGACTTTC.

J is TRBJ2-3 and V is TRBV19; 7 bases are shared with TRBD1. CDR3 length: 13 amino acids. V lost 10 bases, J lost 1 base, and 5 bases stayed unmatched. The germline V gene encodes CDR1 LNHDA and CDR2 SQIVND (reference sequence). As DNA, the CDR3 is TGTGCCACCAGGGGGACAGGCACAGATACGCAGTATTTT. Translated: CATRGTGTDTQYF.

CDR3 bases: TGTGCCAGCAGCCAAGCCGGTTACGCCCTCACAGATACGCAGTATTTT. Its protein is CASSQAGYALTDTQYF. The chain recombines TRBV4-2 with TRBJ2-3; D remains unclear. CDR1 and CDR2 from the germline V gene are LGHNA and YNFKEQ. The CDR3 loop spans 16 amino acids. Trimming took off 1 base at V and 2 bases at J, with 13 bases between the two ends.